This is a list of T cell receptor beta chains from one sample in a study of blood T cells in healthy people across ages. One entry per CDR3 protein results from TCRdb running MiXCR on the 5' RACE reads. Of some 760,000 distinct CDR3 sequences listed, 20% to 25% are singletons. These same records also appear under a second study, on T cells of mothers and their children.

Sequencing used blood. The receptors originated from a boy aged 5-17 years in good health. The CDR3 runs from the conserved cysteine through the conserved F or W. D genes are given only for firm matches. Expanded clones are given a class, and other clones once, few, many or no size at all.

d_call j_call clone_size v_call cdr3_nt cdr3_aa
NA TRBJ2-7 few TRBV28 TGTGCCAGCAGTTTATGGGGAGAGGTCTACGAGCAGTACTTC CASSLWGEVYEQYF
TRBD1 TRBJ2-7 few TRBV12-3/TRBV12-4 TGTGCCAGCAGTTTTGGGCACAGGGGAAGCGAGCAGTACTTC CASSFGHRGSEQYF
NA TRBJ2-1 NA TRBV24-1 TGTGCCACCAGTGATCCCGGGACCCGTGACAATGAGCAGTTCTTC CATSDPGTRDNEQFF
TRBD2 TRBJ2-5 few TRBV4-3 TGCGCCAGCAGCCAAGGCGCTAGCGGGGGGGTATACCAAGAGACCCAGTACTTC CASSQGASGGVYQETQYF
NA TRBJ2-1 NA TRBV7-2 TGTGCCAGCAGCTTAGCCGGAAGCTCCTACAATGAGCAGTCCTTC CASSLAGSSYNEQSF
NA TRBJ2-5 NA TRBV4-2 TGTGCCAGCAGCCAACGCGTAGATGTAGGGAAAGAGACCCAGTACTTC CASSQRVDVGKETQYF
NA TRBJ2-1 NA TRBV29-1 TGCAGCGTACTAATCAGGGGCAATGAGCAGTCCTTC CSVLIRGNEQSF
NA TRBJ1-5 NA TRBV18 TGTGTCAGCTCACGGGGGAATCAGTGGCCCCAGCATTTT CVSSRGNQWPQHF
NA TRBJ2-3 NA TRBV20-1 TGCAGTGCCATCAGGAGGGGGGGAGGCACAGATACGCAGTATTTT CSAIRRGGGTDTQYF
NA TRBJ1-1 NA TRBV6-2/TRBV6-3 TGTGCCAGCAGTTGGACGCGAGTGGGGCTGGCTGAAGCTTTCTTT CASSWTRVGLAEAFF
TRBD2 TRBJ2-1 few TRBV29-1 TGCAGCGTTGAGCAGACTAGCGGGGGACCCTACAATGAGCAGTTCTTC CSVEQTSGGPYNEQFF
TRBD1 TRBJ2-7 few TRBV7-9 TGTGCCAGCAGCACCCCGGACAGGAACCCCTACGAGCAGTACTTC CASSTPDRNPYEQYF
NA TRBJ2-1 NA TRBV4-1 TGCGCCAGCAGCTACCGGGGTAGCGGAGTCCCGCAGCTTTACAATGAGCAGTTCTTC CASSYRGSGVPQLYNEQFF